Below, 31 T cell receptor beta chains from the same sample are listed, as sequenced in a study of Ad26.COV2.S vaccination and SARS-CoV-2 variants. This sample's treatment: 19 received Ad26.COV2.S at low or high dose, single or two shots; about 5 received placebo; per-sample allocation not given. All samples were drawn on day 63, counting from the first vaccine or placebo injection. TCRdb's copy holds only in-frame clones and misses some; the assay was immunoSEQ multiplex PCR. The table lists about 350,000 clones, around 84% of them singletons. The sequenced sample was peripheral blood, obtained in a trial of Ad26.COV2.S vaccine versus placebo. The receptors shown here come from a person between 18 and 59 years old who received the Ad26.COV2.S COVID-19 vaccine or a placebo.

The rearrangement links TRBV6-5 to TRBJ2-7; D may correspond to TRBD1 or TRBD2 (5 bases each). Germline V gives CDR1 MNHEY, CDR2 SVGAGI. The CDR3 consists of 14 residues. Between the trimmed V and J ends, which lost 5 bases and 4 bases, there was a span of 15 bases. CDR3 residues: CASSRGELGYEQYF. The CDR3, as DNA: TGTGCCAGCAGTCGAGGGGAGCTCGGGTACGAGCAGTACTTC.

As to this clone: Distinct nucleotide sequences in the sample also encode this CDR3. This chain links TRBV27 with TRBJ2-6; D is undetermined. The CDR3 is 14 amino acids. Trimming took off 3 bases at V and 0 bases at J, with 3 bases between the two ends. The germline V gene has CDR1 MNHEY and CDR2 SMNVEV (reference sequence). The CDR3 DNA reads as TGTGCCAGCAGTTTGGGCTCTGGGGCCAACGTCCTGACTTTC. Its translation is CASSLGSGANVLTF.

The V gene is TRBV4-1, the J gene TRBJ2-3; D is possibly TRBD1 or TRBD2 (5 bases each). This CDR3 has 15 residues. With 0 bases removed from V and 4 bases from J, the gap between germline ends came to 11 bases. Looked up from germline, CDR1 is MGHRA and CDR2 is YSYEKL. The CDR3 DNA sequence: TGCGCCAGCAGCCAAGATTTGAGGGGCCCAGATACGCAGTATTTT. Protein sequence: CASSQDLRGPDTQYF.

The V and J genes are TRBV7-2 and TRBJ1-1; D unclear. This CDR3 region has 17 residues. Germline lookup yields CDR1 SGHTA and CDR2 FQGNSA. Trimming took off 1 base at V and 0 bases at J, with 15 bases between the two ends. CDR3 protein: CASSLVINALLNTEAFF. The CDR3 nucleotides are TGTGCCAGCAGCTTAGTAATCAACGCCCTATTGAACACTGAAGCTTTCTTT.

This clone was seen just once. This chain links TRBV2 with TRBJ1-2; D is perhaps TRBD1 (6 bases). This CDR3 comprises 18 residues. Trimming shortened V by 2 bases and J by 2 bases, and 21 bases separated the two germline ends. Germline CDR1 reads SNHLY; CDR2 reads FYNNEI. The CDR3 spells CASSERSVGLGQNYGYTF. CDR3 bases: TGTGCCAGCAGTGAAAGGTCGGTGGGCCTAGGACAGAACTATGGCTACACCTTC.

The chain combines TRBV28 with TRBJ2-2; 12 bases match TRBD2. In germline, CDR1 is MDHEN, CDR2 SYDVKM. CDR3 length: 16 amino acids. The ends lost 1 base at V and 7 bases at J; junction bases unmatched: 4. The CDR3 DNA sequence: TGTGCCAGCAGTTTATCGGGACTAGCGGGTTACGGGGAGCTGTTTTTT. It translates to CASSLSGLAGYGELFF.

The DNA for the CDR3 is TGTGCCAGCAGCTTAGAACGGGCCCCTGGGACCCATGAGCAGTTCTTC. This gives the protein CASSLERAPGTHEQFF. This chain joins TRBV7-6 and TRBJ2-1, with D perhaps being TRBD1 or TRBD2 (5 bases each). The V and J ends lost 1 base and 8 bases respectively, with 18 bases between them. CDR1 is SGHVS and CDR2 is FNYEAQ in the germline V gene. The CDR3 is made up of 16 amino acids.

This sequence joins TRBV2 and TRBJ2-6; 7 nucleotides agree with TRBD1. With V trimmed by 8 bases and J by 4 bases, 8 bases remained unmatched. The CDR3 loop spans 15 amino acids. Germline assignment: CDR1 SNHLY and CDR2 FYNNEI. The chain's CDR3 is CASSRGQSGANVLTF. The CDR3 DNA reads as TGTGCCAGCTCTAGGGGGCAGTCCGGGGCCAACGTCCTGACTTTC.

The count of this clone is one. V and J are TRBV28 and TRBJ1-5; 7 positions agree with TRBD1. The germline gives CDR1 MDHEN, CDR2 SYDVKM. V shed 6 bases and J 6 bases; nucleotides not matched to a gene: 8. The length of the CDR3 is 14 residues. The CDR3 bases are TGTGCCAGCAGACTACAGGGGATAGTTCAGCCCCAGCATTTT. Residues: CASRLQGIVQPQHF.

This clone was recorded only once. V gene TRBV7-2 combines with J gene TRBJ2-1; D may be TRBD2 (5 bases). The germline CDR1 and CDR2 sequences are SGHTA and FQGNSA. Between the trimmed V and J ends, which lost 4 bases and 7 bases, there was a span of 14 bases. The CDR3 is 14 amino acids. In nucleotides, the CDR3 is TGTGCCAGCAGCTCATTTCCCGGGGAGAATGAGCAGTTCTTC. The encoded protein is CASSSFPGENEQFF.

The chain employs TRBV7-6 and TRBJ1-3; D possibly corresponds to TRBD1 (5 bases). This CDR3 is built from 15 residues. In germline, CDR1 is SGHVS, CDR2 FNYEAQ. V was pared by 1 base and J by 0 bases, with 7 bases between. CDR3 in DNA: TGTGCCAGCAGCTTAGGACAGAGCTCTGGAAACACCATATATTTT. It yields the protein CASSLGQSSGNTIYF.

V and J are TRBV18 and TRBJ2-3; D unclear. The CDR3 has 12 amino acids. Germline CDR1 reads KGHSH; CDR2 reads LQKENI. V lost 4 bases to trimming and J lost 6 bases, with 8 bases between them. The CDR3 DNA sequence: TGTGCCAGCTCACGAGTGTGGGATACGCAGTATTTT. It yields the protein CASSRVWDTQYF.

This clone was detected a few times. The rearrangement uses TRBV6-5 and TRBJ1-1; 9 positions agree with TRBD1. Germline V lookup: CDR1 MNHEY, CDR2 SVGAGI. This CDR3 is 15 amino acids long. V shed 1 base, J shed 5 bases, and the junction held 5 bases outside the gene matches. CDR3 region: CASSYLDRGSTEAFF. The CDR3 DNA is TGTGCCAGCAGTTACTTGGACAGGGGTTCGACTGAAGCTTTCTTT.

The rearrangement joins TRBV4-1 to TRBJ2-2, with a weak D call TRBD2 (6 bases). Germline CDR1 is MGHRA and CDR2 is YSYEKL. Trimming removed 0 bases at V and 5 bases at J, with 16 bases between. This CDR3 region has 17 residues. The CDR3 sequence is CASSQERAGRMTGELFF. CDR3 DNA sequence: TGCGCCAGCAGCCAAGAGCGGGCGGGAAGAATGACCGGGGAGCTGTTTTTT.

The chain is built from TRBV9 and TRBJ2-7; no clear D. The CDR3 sequence is 15 residues long. Germline V gene sequence: CDR1 SGDLS, CDR2 YYNGEE. Trimming removed 7 bases from V and 1 base from J, with 18 bases in between. The CDR3 region has the DNA TGTGCCAGCGCCTCCTATCCTACAGCGTCCTACGAGCAGTACTTC. Its translation: CASASYPTASYEQYF.

This clone was counted a single time. The chain recombines TRBV12-5 with TRBJ1-1; D possibly corresponds to TRBD1 (6 bases). The CDR3 has 14 residues. The ends were cut back, 5 bases at V and 4 bases at J, with 14 bases in the middle. Germline CDR1 reads LGHNT; CDR2 reads FRNRAP. CDR3 residues: CASGPPTGITEAFF. Here the CDR3 DNA reads TGTGCTAGTGGTCCACCAACAGGGATCACTGAAGCTTTCTTT.

The rearrangement uses TRBV6-5 and TRBJ1-1, with unresolved D. This CDR3 has 15 amino acids. Germline CDR1 and CDR2: MNHEY and SVGAGI. V lost 0 bases and J 4 bases, leaving 12 bases between the germline ends. The CDR3 DNA follows: TGTGCCAGCAGTTACTCTTTTTATCCGTCCACTGAAGCTTTCTTT. It yields the protein CASSYSFYPSTEAFF.

The rearrangement links TRBV3-1 (or the pseudogene TRBV3-2) to TRBJ2-6, with a weak D call TRBD2 (6 bases). Between the trimmed V and J ends, which lost 6 bases and 4 bases, there was a span of 10 bases. This CDR3 has 14 residues. The germline gives CDR1 LGHDT, CDR2 YNNKEL (reference sequence). This CDR3 is CASRGDCGANVLTF. In DNA, the CDR3 is TGTGCCAGCAGAGGGGACTGCGGGGCCAACGTCCTGACTTTC.

This clone was seen only once. The chain combines TRBV19 with TRBJ2-1; 8 positions agree with TRBD2. The trim removed 4 bases at V and 8 bases at J, leaving 7 bases unmatched. Germline-derived CDR1 and CDR2 are LNHDA and SQIVND (reference sequence). This CDR3 has 14 residues. The CDR3 reads CASSRAGGKHEQFF. CDR3 bases: TGTGCCAGTAGTAGGGCGGGAGGTAAACATGAGCAGTTCTTC. The whole variable domain, filled in from reference TRBV19 and TRBJ2-1, reads DGGITQSPKYLFRKEGQNVTLSCEQNLNHDAMYWYRQDPGQGLRLIYYSQIVNDFQKGDIAEGYSVSREKKESFPLTVTSAQKNPTAFYLCASSRAGGKHEQFFGPGTRLTVL.

The chain has TRBV6-4 and TRBJ1-1; no firm D call. Germline V gives CDR1 MRHNA, CDR2 SNTAGT. V dropped 3 bases and J dropped 0 bases, with 5 bases sitting between them. This CDR3 contains 13 residues. The CDR3, as DNA: TGTGCCAGCAGTGAAGAGCTGAACACTGAAGCTTTCTTT. Its translation: CASSEELNTEAFF.

This chain connects TRBV27 to TRBJ1-5, with D perhaps TRBD1 (5 bases). Germline V gene data show CDR1 as MNHEY and CDR2 as SMNVEV (reference sequence). Trimming took 6 bases from V and 4 from J, leaving 7 bases between them. CDR3 length: 12 residues. CDR3 nucleotides: TGTGCCAGCAGGGAGGGGAATCAGCCCCAGCATTTT. Protein product: CASREGNQPQHF.

This clone was picked up many times. The chain carries TRBV7-2 and TRBJ2-7; D perhaps matches TRBD2 (7 bases). Germline V lookup: CDR1 SGHTA, CDR2 FQGNSA. Trimming cost V 1 base and J 0 bases, with 22 bases left between them. The CDR3 is 19 residues long. This CDR3 is CASSLERMLAGALSYEQYF. The CDR3 DNA reads TGTGCCAGCAGCTTAGAACGCATGTTGGCGGGGGCCCTCTCCTACGAGCAGTACTTC.

The chain is built from TRBV5-1 and TRBJ2-1, with a tentative D call TRBD2 (6 bases). The V end was cut by 4 bases, the J end by 6 bases, with 17 bases between. Germline-derived CDR1 and CDR2 are SGHRS and YFSETQ. This CDR3 is built from 15 residues. CDR3 bases: TGCGCCAGCAGCCACGGAGGCGGGGCGGGCAATGAGCAGTTCTTC. Translated: CASSHGGGAGNEQFF.

The J gene is TRBJ1-2, the V gene TRBV6-5, with TRBD1 matching 10 bases. Trimming removed 1 base from V and 3 bases from J; junction bases left unmatched: 5. Germline CDR1 is MNHEY and CDR2 is SVGAGI. CDR3 size: 16 residues. CDR3 amino acids: CASSYFEGTGDYGYTF. The CDR3 DNA reads TGTGCCAGCAGTTACTTTGAGGGGACAGGGGACTATGGCTACACCTTC.

The rearrangement joins TRBV21-1 to TRBJ2-7; TRBD2, the table's D call, was not compared with the DNA. TRBV21-1 is shown as a pseudogene. The CDR3 has 16 amino acids. The DNA for the CDR3 is TGTGCCAGCATCTCCCCGACGGGAGGCAGCCCCTACGAGCAGTACTTC. Translation: CASISPTGGSPYEQYF.

This CDR3 reads CASGYGLGTDTQYF. CDR3 coding DNA: TGTGCCAGTGGGTACGGGTTGGGCACAGATACGCAGTATTTT. The V and J genes are TRBV19 and TRBJ2-3; D is undetermined. The V gene's germline CDR1 is LNHDA and CDR2 SQIVND (reference sequence). The CDR3 has 14 residues. Trimming took off 8 bases at V and 1 base at J, with 13 bases between the two ends.

This clone was detected once. The chain links TRBV7-2 to TRBJ2-4, with 7 bases lining up with TRBD1. The CDR3 runs 15 residues. Per the germline V gene, CDR1 is SGHTA and CDR2 is FQGNSA. V lost 4 bases, J lost 6 bases, and 9 bases stayed unmatched. CDR3 DNA: TGTGCCAGCAGCTCCTACAGGGGCTCGGGAAACATTCAGTACTTC. Translation: CASSSYRGSGNIQYF.

The chain has TRBV19 and TRBJ2-7; 10 positions match TRBD1. The CDR3 is 15 amino acids. In germline, CDR1 is LNHDA, CDR2 SQIVND (reference sequence). J lost 4 bases, V lost 5 bases, and 8 bases had no gene match. The CDR3 coding sequence is TGTGCCAGTAGTCCCCTCGACAGGGGGCAGTACGAGCAGTACTTC. As protein: CASSPLDRGQYEQYF.

This chain links TRBV2 with TRBJ2-1; possible D gene TRBD2, 5 bases. Germline values: CDR1 SNHLY, CDR2 FYNNEI. The CDR3 loop spans 14 amino acids. Trimming cost V 7 bases and J 2 bases, with 12 bases left between them. Here the CDR3 DNA reads TGTGCCAGCAACGCCGGAGCGGCCTACAATGAGCAGTTCTTC. Its protein product is CASNAGAAYNEQFF.

The rearrangement joins TRBV6-2 or TRBV6-3 to TRBJ2-1, with D hard to call. The ends were cut back, 6 bases at V and 9 bases at J, with 9 bases in the middle. The germline CDR1 and CDR2 sequences are MNHEY and SVGEGT. This CDR3 spans 11 amino acids. The CDR3 DNA is TGTGCCAGCAGCCAAATTAGTGAGCAGTTCTTC. It is translated as CASSQISEQFF.

This clone was counted between two and nine times. The chain recombines TRBV7-2 with TRBJ2-5, with D possibly matching TRBD1 (5 bases). V was cut by 4 bases and J by 5 bases, with 14 bases left in between. The germline V gene has CDR1 SGHTA and CDR2 FQGNSA. This CDR3 is built from 14 residues. The CDR3 sequence is CASSSKTERETQYF. The CDR3 nucleotides read TGTGCCAGCAGCTCGAAGACAGAGAGGGAGACCCAGTACTTC.